These 8 T cell receptor beta chains were all obtained from the same sample, sequenced in a study of CD8+CD57+ T cells in acquired aplastic anemia. The TCR beta profiling, which covered VDJ combination and CDR3 sequence, was carried out using genomic DNA as the template. TCRdb re-derived calls from the reads in MiXCR, one entry per CDR3 protein. Counted here are about 180,000 distinct CDR3 sequences, under 55% occurring once; the ten biggest clones make up under 3%. The sample comprised sorted CD4+, CD8+, or CD8+CD57+ T cells (not recorded which) from PBMCs. These receptors all come from a human donor in good health.

The chain has TRBV2 and TRBJ1-5; 7 nucleotides line up with TRBD1. CDR3 length equals 15 residues. With V trimmed by 8 bases and J by 6 bases, 13 bases remained unmatched. The germline gives CDR1 SNHLY, CDR2 FYNNEI. The CDR3 region is CASGWRGEGAQPQHF. CDR3 nucleotide sequence: TGTGCCAGCGGCTGGAGGGGGGAGGGGGCTCAGCCCCAGCATTTT.

The table lists this clonotype with a count of one. A much larger clone differs from this one at a single base, so this may be a read error. This rearrangement joins TRBV15 to TRBJ2-1; D not certain. This CDR3 has 18 amino acids. Per germline, CDR1 LNHNV and CDR2 YYDKDF (reference sequence). The chain's CDR3 is CATSRDLTRRKEGRERFF. DNA of the CDR3: TGTGCCACCAGCAGAGATCTGACACGTAGAAAAGAAGGGCGTGAGCGGTTCTTC.

This clonotype was seen repeatedly, ten times or more. This sequence joins TRBV25-1 and TRBJ2-7; TRBD1 is a possible D gene (5 bases). CDR1 and CDR2 from the germline V gene are MGHDK and SYGVNS. This CDR3 is 13 amino acids long. The V end lost 1 base, the J end lost 3 bases, and 7 bases lay between the germline ends. CDR3 residues: CASSEWTNYEQYF. The CDR3 nucleotides read TGTGCCAGCAGTGAATGGACAAACTACGAGCAGTACTTC.

This chain connects TRBV6-5 to TRBJ2-1; 10 bases fit TRBD2. With V trimmed by 8 bases and J by 7 bases, 8 bases remained unmatched. Germline V gives CDR1 MNHEY, CDR2 SVGAGI. The CDR3 loop spans 14 amino acids. The CDR3 DNA reads as TGTGCCAGCGGTCCGGGACTAGCGAGGAATGAGCAGTTCTTC. Encoded protein: CASGPGLARNEQFF.

This clonotype showed up many times. The rearrangement joins TRBV7-3 to TRBJ2-5; D is undetermined. CDR1 SGHTA and CDR2 FQGTGA come from the germline V gene. With 5 bases removed from V and 5 bases from J, the gap between germline ends came to 12 bases. This CDR3 has 13 residues. Here the CDR3 reads CASSISTSETQYF. The CDR3 coding sequence is TGTGCCAGCAGCATTAGCACGAGCGAGACCCAGTACTTC.

Many counts were recorded for this clonotype. The chain couples TRBV29-1 to TRBJ1-3; 7 nucleotides match TRBD1. CDR1 and CDR2 (germline): SQVTM, ANQGSEA. The CDR3 extends over 11 amino acids. J was trimmed by 8 bases and V by 7 bases; bases with no gene match: 5. Here the CDR3 reads CSAGQRDTIYF. The CDR3, as DNA: TGCAGCGCGGGACAGCGGGACACCATATATTTT.

The chain is built from TRBV20-1 and TRBJ2-7, with a possible D match to TRBD1 (6 bases). The germline V gene encodes CDR1 DFQATT and CDR2 SNEGSKA (reference sequence). The CDR3 runs to 12 residues. The germline V and J ends were trimmed by 5 bases and 2 bases, with 10 bases remaining between them. Here the CDR3 reads CSAGQLTYEQYF. The CDR3 bases are TGCAGTGCTGGACAGTTGACCTACGAGCAGTACTTC.

Remarks on this clonotype: One base away lies a much larger clone, so this may be a sequencing read error. V and J are TRBV28 and TRBJ2-5; D not resolved. Per the germline V gene, CDR1 is MDHEN and CDR2 is SYDVKM. The CDR3 length is 12 residues. CDR3 sequence (DNA): TGTGTCAGCAGTTTCCTACAAGAGACCCAGTACTTC. It specifies CVSSFLQETQYF.